These 8 T cell receptor beta chains originate from one sample sequenced in a study of blood T cell repertoires in COVID-19. The assay was immunoSEQ multiplex PCR, and TCRdb's table has in-frame clones only and misses some. Of about 230,000 clones in the sample, around 84% were seen once. Sequencing used peripheral blood. Receptors were obtained from a man aged 50 to 59 with COVID-19, enrolled during active disease.

V and J are TRBV15 and TRBJ2-6; 7 nucleotides match TRBD2. Germline V gene lookup returns CDR1 LNHNV and CDR2 YYDKDF (reference sequence). This CDR3 has 16 amino acids. Losses at the gene ends were 0 bases for V and 2 bases for J; bases not matched to a gene: 1. The CDR3 bases are TGTGCCACCAGCAGAGATCGGGGGGCTGGGGCCAACGTCCTGACTTTC. Amino acids: CATSRDRGAGANVLTF.

This chain uses TRBV30 with TRBJ2-3; TRBD2 aligns across 8 bases. This CDR3 has 17 amino acids. V lost 0 bases and J lost 1; bases outside the gene matches: 9. Germline values: CDR1 GTSNPN, CDR2 SVGIG (reference sequence). Written as DNA, the CDR3 is TGTGCCTGGAGTGTACACTCGGGGGGACTAGGCACAGATACGCAGTATTTT. It is translated as CAWSVHSGGLGTDTQYF.

This clone was recorded a few times. The chain joins TRBV27 to TRBJ2-1; 14 positions match TRBD2. This CDR3 is 16 amino acids long. In germline, CDR1 is MNHEY, CDR2 SMNVEV (reference sequence). After removal of 5 bases from V and 7 bases from J, the junction contained 7 bases not matched to a gene. The CDR3 DNA follows: TGTGCCAGCAGTCCCCAGACTAGCGGGGGGGCGAATGAGCAGTTCTTC. Protein sequence: CASSPQTSGGANEQFF.

This clone was seen a few times. The chain uses TRBV24-1 and TRBJ2-7; tentatively, D is TRBD1 (5 bases). The CDR3 spans 12 residues. CDR1 and CDR2 from the germline V gene are KGHDR and SFDVKD. V was pared by 12 bases and J by 4 bases, with 15 bases between. CDR3 bases: TGTGCCGTTGGGGCTTTTCGGTACGAGCAGTACTTC. Translating it yields CAVGAFRYEQYF.

The chain links TRBV5-1 to TRBJ1-4, with TRBD1 matching 10 bases. Germline V gene data show CDR1 as SGHRS and CDR2 as YFSETQ. The V segment lost 0 bases and the J segment 6 bases; nucleotides outside the gene matches: 5. The CDR3 spans 16 residues. The CDR3 reads CASSLAGDRGYEKLFF. CDR3 sequence (DNA): TGCGCCAGCAGCTTGGCGGGGGACAGGGGATATGAAAAACTGTTTTTT.

The genes are TRBV5-4 and TRBJ2-3; 8 nucleotides align to TRBD1. The V segment lost 1 base and the J segment 5 bases; nucleotides outside the gene matches: 6. The germline V gene has CDR1 SGHNT and CDR2 YYREEE (reference sequence). The CDR3 sequence is 15 residues long. CDR3 in DNA: TGTGCCAGCAGCTTGATAACAGGGGGAAGAGATACGCAGTATTTT. Protein product: CASSLITGGRDTQYF.

As for this clone: This sample also contains other DNA sequences that code for the same CDR3. The rearrangement links TRBV6-1 to TRBJ1-1; D call uncertain. Trimming cost V 1 base and J 1 base, with 7 bases left between them. Germline V CDR1 and CDR2: MNHNS, SASEGT. This CDR3 is 14 amino acids long. CDR3 sequence: CASSEGPENTEAFF. CDR3 nucleotides: TGTGCCAGCAGTGAAGGCCCAGAGAACACTGAAGCTTTCTTT.

The V call is TRBV6-6, the J call TRBJ1-6; tentatively, D is TRBD1 (5 bases). Trimming removed 0 bases from V and 10 bases from J, with 13 bases in between. The CDR3 extends over 15 amino acids. In germline, CDR1 is MNHNY, CDR2 SVGAGI (reference sequence). The CDR3 reads CASSYSQDKWSPLHF. CDR3 nucleotides: TGTGCCAGCAGTTACTCCCAGGACAAGTGGTCACCCCTCCACTTT.